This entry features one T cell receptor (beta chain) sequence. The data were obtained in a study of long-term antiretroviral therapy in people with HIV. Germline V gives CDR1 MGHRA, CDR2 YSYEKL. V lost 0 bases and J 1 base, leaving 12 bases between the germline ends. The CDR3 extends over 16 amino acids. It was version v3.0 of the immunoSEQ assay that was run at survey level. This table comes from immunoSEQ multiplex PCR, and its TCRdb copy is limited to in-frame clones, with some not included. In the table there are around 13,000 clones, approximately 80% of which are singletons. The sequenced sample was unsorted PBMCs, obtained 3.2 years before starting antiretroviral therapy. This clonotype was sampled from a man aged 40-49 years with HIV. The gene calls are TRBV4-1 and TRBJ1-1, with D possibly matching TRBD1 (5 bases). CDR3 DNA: TGCGCCAGCAGCCAAGATCGAGGGGATTGGAACACTGAAGCTTTCTTT. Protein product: CASSQDRGDWNTEAFF.